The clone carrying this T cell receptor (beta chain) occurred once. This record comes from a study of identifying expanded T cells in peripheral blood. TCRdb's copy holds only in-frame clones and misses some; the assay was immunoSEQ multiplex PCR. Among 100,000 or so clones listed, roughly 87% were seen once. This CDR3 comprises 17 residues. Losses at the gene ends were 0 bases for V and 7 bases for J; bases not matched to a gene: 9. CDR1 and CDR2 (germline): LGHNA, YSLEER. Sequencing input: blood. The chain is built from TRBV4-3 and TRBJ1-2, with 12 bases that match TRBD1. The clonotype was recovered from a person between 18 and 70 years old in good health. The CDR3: CASSQEIYGDRGPGYTF. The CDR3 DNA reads TGCGCCAGCAGCCAAGAGATCTACGGGGACAGGGGGCCTGGCTACACCTTC.